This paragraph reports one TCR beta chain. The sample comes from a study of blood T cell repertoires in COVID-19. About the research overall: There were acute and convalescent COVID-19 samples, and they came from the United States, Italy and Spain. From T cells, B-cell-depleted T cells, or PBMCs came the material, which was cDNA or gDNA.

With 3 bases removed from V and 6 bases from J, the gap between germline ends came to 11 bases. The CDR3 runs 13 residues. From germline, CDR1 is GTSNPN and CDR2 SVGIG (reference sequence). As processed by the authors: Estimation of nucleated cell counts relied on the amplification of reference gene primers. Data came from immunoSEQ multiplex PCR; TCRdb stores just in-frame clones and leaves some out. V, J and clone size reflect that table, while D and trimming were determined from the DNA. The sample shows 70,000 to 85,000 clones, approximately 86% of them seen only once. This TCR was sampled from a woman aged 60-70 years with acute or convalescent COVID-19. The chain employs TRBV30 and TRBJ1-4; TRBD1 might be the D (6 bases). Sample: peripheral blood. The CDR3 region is CAWSEGVDEKLFF. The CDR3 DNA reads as TGTGCCTGGAGCGAGGGGGTAGATGAAAAACTGTTTTTT.